Listed here are 5 T cell receptor beta chains from one sample, sequenced in a study of OX40 agonist ivuxolimab in advanced cancers. TCRdb's table, derived via immunoSEQ multiplex PCR, lists solely in-frame clones and lacks some. The data hold 40,000 to 55,000 clones, with around 90% observed a single time. This specimen was CD4+ or CD8+ T cells sorted from blood, taken in a trial of the OX40 agonist ivuxolimab. The receptors were gathered from an adult with an advanced solid tumor such as melanoma, head and neck, liver or kidney cancer.

In its sample, this clone was seen once. The chain employs TRBV7-6 and TRBJ1-1; D is unresolved. In germline, CDR1 is SGHVS, CDR2 FNYEAQ. V lost 7 bases to trimming and J lost 10 bases, with 16 bases between them. The CDR3 sequence is 12 residues long. CDR3 amino acids: CASTNGGEGAFF. CDR3 nucleotides: TGTGCCAGCACCAATGGTGGGGAAGGAGCTTTCTTT.

V and J are TRBV6-5 and TRBJ2-5; 8 nucleotides align to TRBD2. The CDR3 runs to 16 residues. Germline V CDR1 and CDR2: MNHEY, SVGAGI. The V segment lost 2 bases and the J segment 4 bases; nucleotides outside the gene matches: 9. The DNA for the CDR3 is TGTGCCAGCAGTTACACCCCGGGGGGGCGGTCAGAGACCCAGTACTTC. Translated, it gives CASSYTPGGRSETQYF.

This chain uses TRBV29-1 with TRBJ2-1; a weak D match, TRBD2 (6 bases). The CDR3 has 16 amino acids. Trimming took 2 bases from V and 6 from J, leaving 20 bases between them. CDR1 and CDR2 from the germline V gene are SQVTM and ANQGSEA. The CDR3 coding sequence is TGCAGCGTTGAACTGGTTGGCGGGGCAGAGGTCAATGAGCAGTTCTTC. It encodes CSVELVGGAEVNEQFF.

This clone was observed once. The V call is TRBV27, the J call TRBJ2-1; TRBD2 matches at 9 bases. CDR1 and CDR2 (germline): MNHEY, SMNVEV (reference sequence). The CDR3 consists of 15 residues. Trimming at V came to 4 bases and at J to 0 bases, leaving 1 base not matched to a gene. In nucleotides, the CDR3 is TGTGCCAGCAGTTCGACTAGCGGCTCCTACAATGAGCAGTTCTTC. Protein product: CASSSTSGSYNEQFF.

The V and J genes are TRBV5-1 and TRBJ2-3, with D perhaps being TRBD1 or TRBD2 (6 bases each). Germline V gene sequence: CDR1 SGHRS, CDR2 YFSETQ. This CDR3 is 15 amino acids long. Between the trimmed V and J ends, which lost 6 bases and 0 bases, there was a span of 14 bases. Here the CDR3 reads CASKEGGISTDTQYF. The CDR3 bases are TGCGCCAGCAAGGAAGGGGGGATTAGCACAGATACGCAGTATTTT.